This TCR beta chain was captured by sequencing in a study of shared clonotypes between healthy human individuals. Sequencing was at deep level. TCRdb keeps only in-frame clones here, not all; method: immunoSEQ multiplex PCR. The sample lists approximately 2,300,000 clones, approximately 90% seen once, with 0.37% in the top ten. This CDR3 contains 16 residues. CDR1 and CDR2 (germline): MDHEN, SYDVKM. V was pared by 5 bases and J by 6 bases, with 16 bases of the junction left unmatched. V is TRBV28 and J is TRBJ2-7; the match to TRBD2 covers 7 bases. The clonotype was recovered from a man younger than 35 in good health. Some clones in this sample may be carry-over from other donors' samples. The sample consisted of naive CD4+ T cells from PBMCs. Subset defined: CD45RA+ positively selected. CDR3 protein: CASSPPGGLPSFEQYF. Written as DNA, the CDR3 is TGTGCCAGCAGTCCACCGGGGGGACTGCCCTCTTTCGAGCAGTACTTC.